These T cell receptor beta chains were read from a single sample in a study of blood T cell repertoires in COVID-19. Some clones are missing from TCRdb's copy, which holds only in-frame ones; the method was immunoSEQ multiplex PCR. The data hold 180,000 or so clones, with nearly 90% observed a single time. Sample: peripheral blood. The receptors originated from a man aged 45-60 years with acute or convalescent COVID-19. Each CDR3 is given with its conserved first and last residue. D genes are given only for firm matches. Size is stated for part of the rows, as once, few or many counts, or as a class when the clone is expanded.

cdr3_aa: CASSDRGQGSYEQYF
cdr3_nt: TGCGCCAGCAGTGATAGGGGACAGGGGTCCTACGAGCAGTACTTC
d_call: TRBD1
j_call: TRBJ2-7
clone_size: .
v_call: TRBV10-2

cdr3_aa: CASSISGGTIGETQYF
cdr3_nt: TGTGCCAGCAGCATTAGCGGGGGGACGATCGGGGAGACCCAGTACTTC
d_call: TRBD2
j_call: TRBJ2-5
clone_size: .
v_call: TRBV9

cdr3_aa: CASSLGATEAFF
cdr3_nt: TGTGCCAGCAGTCTAGGGGCCACTGAAGCTTTCTTT
d_call: .
j_call: TRBJ1-1
clone_size: .
v_call: TRBV6-6

cdr3_aa: CASSIGRGLRETQYF
cdr3_nt: TGTGCCAGCAGTATTGGAAGGGGGCTTCGAGAGACCCAGTACTTC
d_call: TRBD1
j_call: TRBJ2-5
clone_size: .
v_call: TRBV6-5

cdr3_aa: CASSYTGYDPDTDTQYF
cdr3_nt: TGTGCCAGCAGTTACACAGGGTACGACCCAGACACAGATACGCAGTATTTT
d_call: .
j_call: TRBJ2-3
clone_size: .
v_call: TRBV6-2/TRBV6-3

cdr3_aa: CAIGTGESNNEQFF
cdr3_nt: TGTGCCATCGGGACAGGGGAGTCGAACAATGAGCAGTTCTTC
d_call: TRBD1
j_call: TRBJ2-1
clone_size: .
v_call: TRBV10-3

cdr3_aa: CASSFLATNTGELFF
cdr3_nt: TGTGCCAGCAGTTTTTTAGCTACGAACACCGGGGAGCTGTTTTTT
d_call: .
j_call: TRBJ2-2
clone_size: .
v_call: TRBV27

cdr3_aa: CASSLGQTTNEKLFF
cdr3_nt: TGCGCCAGCAGCTTGGGACAGACAACTAATGAAAAACTGTTTTTT
d_call: .
j_call: TRBJ1-4
clone_size: once
v_call: TRBV5-1

cdr3_aa: CASSQRGQSLGEQYF
cdr3_nt: TGTGCCAGCAGCCAGAGGGGACAGAGCCTAGGCGAGCAGTACTTC
d_call: TRBD1
j_call: TRBJ2-7
clone_size: .
v_call: TRBV3-1/TRBV3-2

cdr3_aa: CSATTGVGNSPLHF
cdr3_nt: TGCAGCGCCACGACAGGGGTGGGTAATTCACCCCTCCACTTT
d_call: TRBD1
j_call: TRBJ1-6
clone_size: .
v_call: TRBV29-1

cdr3_aa: CASSLEGQVDRLHF
cdr3_nt: TGTGCCAGCAGCTTAGAGGGACAGGTGGATCGACTCCACTTT
d_call: TRBD1
j_call: TRBJ1-6
clone_size: .
v_call: TRBV11-2

cdr3_aa: CASSVTGFGANVLTF
cdr3_nt: TGTGCCAGCAGCGTGACAGGGTTTGGGGCCAACGTCCTGACTTTC
d_call: TRBD1
j_call: TRBJ2-6
clone_size: .
v_call: TRBV9

cdr3_aa: CASSRGAIGPYSPLHF
cdr3_nt: TGTGCCAGCAGCCGGGGGGCCATAGGACCCTATTCACCCCTCCACTTT
d_call: .
j_call: TRBJ1-6
clone_size: few
v_call: TRBV7-2

cdr3_aa: CASSFGPETSNQPQHF
cdr3_nt: TGTGCCAGCAGCTTTGGGCCTGAGACTAGCAATCAGCCCCAGCATTTT
d_call: .
j_call: TRBJ1-5
clone_size: .
v_call: TRBV7-8

cdr3_aa: CASTPGMRETQYF
cdr3_nt: TGCGCCAGCACCCCAGGGATGAGGGAGACCCAGTACTTC
d_call: .
j_call: TRBJ2-5
clone_size: .
v_call: TRBV5-1

cdr3_aa: CASSFGSGDTIYF
cdr3_nt: TGTGCCAGCAGCTTTGGTTCAGGGGACACCATATATTTT
d_call: .
j_call: TRBJ1-3
clone_size: few
v_call: TRBV7-9

cdr3_aa: CAWSQIGVEETQYF
cdr3_nt: TGTGCCTGGAGTCAGATAGGGGTCGAAGAGACCCAGTACTTC
d_call: .
j_call: TRBJ2-5
clone_size: .
v_call: TRBV30

cdr3_aa: CASSPGQGTDTQYF
cdr3_nt: TGCGCCAGCAGCCCGGGACAGGGCACAGATACGCAGTATTTT
d_call: TRBD1
j_call: TRBJ2-3
clone_size: .
v_call: TRBV5-1

cdr3_aa: CASRSSRLAGPAHETQYF
cdr3_nt: TGTGCCAGCAGATCCTCCCGGCTAGCGGGGCCAGCCCACGAGACCCAGTACTTC
d_call: TRBD2
j_call: TRBJ2-5
clone_size: .
v_call: TRBV2

cdr3_aa: CASSPQGLDNSPLHF
cdr3_nt: TGTGCCAGCAGCCCCCAGGGACTAGACAATTCACCCCTCCACTTT
d_call: .
j_call: TRBJ1-6
clone_size: .
v_call: TRBV28

cdr3_aa: CASSVEGANTGELFF
cdr3_nt: TGTGCCAGCAGCGTAGAAGGAGCGAACACCGGGGAGCTGTTTTTT
d_call: .
j_call: TRBJ2-2
clone_size: .
v_call: TRBV9

cdr3_aa: CASSLSGTGGWETQYF
cdr3_nt: TGTGCCAGCAGCTTATCCGGGACAGGGGGATGGGAGACCCAGTACTTC
d_call: TRBD1
j_call: TRBJ2-5
clone_size: .
v_call: TRBV7-3

cdr3_aa: CAISELLQGRYNSPLHF
cdr3_nt: TGTGCCATCAGTGAGCTTCTACAGGGGAGATATAATTCACCCCTCCACTTT
d_call: TRBD1
j_call: TRBJ1-6
clone_size: .
v_call: TRBV10-3

cdr3_aa: CASRGTSGSYEQFF
cdr3_nt: TGTGCCAGCAGGGGGACTAGCGGGAGCTATGAGCAGTTCTTC
d_call: TRBD2
j_call: TRBJ2-1
clone_size: .
v_call: TRBV2

cdr3_aa: CASSYSSYNEQFF
cdr3_nt: TGCGCCAGCAGCTACAGCTCCTACAATGAGCAGTTCTTC
d_call: .
j_call: TRBJ2-1
clone_size: once
v_call: TRBV5-1

cdr3_aa: CASSPVRQVSYNEQFF
cdr3_nt: TGCGCCAGCAGCCCCGTCAGACAGGTCTCCTACAATGAGCAGTTCTTC
d_call: .
j_call: TRBJ2-1
clone_size: .
v_call: TRBV4-3

cdr3_aa: CASSQGFYNSPLHF
cdr3_nt: TGTGCCAGCAGCCAGGGATTCTATAATTCACCCCTCCACTTT
d_call: .
j_call: TRBJ1-6
clone_size: .
v_call: TRBV9